The present T cell receptor (beta chain) was sequenced within a study of HIV-infected patients and healthy controls. Study-level information: Total CDR3 counts per chain did not differ significantly between patients and controls.

Alpha and beta constant-region primers primed reverse transcription of about 500 ng RNA. Alpha and beta chain libraries were made separately by chain-specific third strand synthesis with multiplexing indices. Each CDR3 protein gets one entry after TCRdb re-called the 5' RACE reads with MiXCR. The sample yields approximately 10,000 distinct CDR3 sequences, more than 9% seen once. All unsorted peripheral T cells were captured because whole blood was used without fractionation. Findings of the study overall: The study did not determine the donors' HLA types. Slight age and sex differences between study cohorts did not explain the diversity differences. Compared with untreated HIV+ repertoires, healthy controls showed roughly threefold more distinct CDR3s and higher Shannon diversity.

The CDR3 totals 15 residues. The ends were cut back, 4 bases at V and 0 bases at J, with 13 bases in the middle. CDR1 MNHEY and CDR2 SVGAGI come from the germline V gene. A word on this clonotype: Its specificity is unknown.

This specimen was blood, taken before antiretroviral therapy. The gene calls are TRBV6-5 and TRBJ2-7; possibly TRBD1 for D (5 bases). The sequence came from an adult with HIV infection. The CDR3 nucleotides are TGTGCCAGCAGTTTGGACACTTCGAGCTCCTACGAGCAGTACTTC. It codes for CASSLDTSSSYEQYF.